This TCR beta chain is from a study of chemoradiotherapy in HPV16-positive cancers. General study points: During treatment, candidate HPV-specific clones and E7-related motifs expanded in tumor.

Repertoires were generated with immunoSEQ multiplex PCR, while TCRdb's copy carries only in-frame clones and drops some. Of more than 15,000 clones listed, more than 90% were seen once; the top ten hold around 14%. CDR3 length: 14 amino acids. J gave up 5 bases and V 4 bases, and 7 bases lay outside the gene matches. Germline values: CDR1 SGHNT, CDR2 YYREEE (reference sequence). As to this clone: The target antigen is unknown.

The chain recombines TRBV5-4 with TRBJ1-2, with 8 bases matching TRBD1. This TCR came from a human donor with HPV-associated anogenital cancer. Sample: blood, taken from a patient who underwent chemoradiotherapy. Here the CDR3 reads CASSIPGQEYGYTF. In nucleotides, the CDR3 is TGTGCCAGCAGCATCCCGGGACAGGAGTATGGCTACACCTTC.